This T cell receptor beta chain was obtained from a study of blood T cell repertoires in COVID-19. On the study more broadly: The United States, Italy and Spain provided the acute and convalescent COVID-19 samples. PBMCs, B-cell-depleted T cells, or T cells provided the cDNA or gDNA that made up the material.

The CDR3 loop spans 15 amino acids. The ends lost 4 bases at V and 5 bases at J; junction bases unmatched: 1. Germline assignment: CDR1 SGHRS and CDR2 YFSETQ. Authors' processing steps: For nucleated cells, counts were estimated from reference gene primer amplification. Profiled with immunoSEQ multiplex PCR; TCRdb holds only in-frame clones, not every one. From that table come the V and J calls and clone size; the DNA was used to work out D and trimming. The table lists about 300,000 clones, roughly 86% of them singletons, with around 1.5% in the top ten. Input material: peripheral blood. The genes are TRBV5-1 and TRBJ2-2; 14 bases map to TRBD2. The sequence derives from a woman aged 50 to 60 with acute or convalescent COVID-19. Here the CDR3 DNA reads TGCGCCAGCAGCCGGACTAGCGGGAGGACCGGGGAGCTGTTTTTT. This sequence encodes CASSRTSGRTGELFF.